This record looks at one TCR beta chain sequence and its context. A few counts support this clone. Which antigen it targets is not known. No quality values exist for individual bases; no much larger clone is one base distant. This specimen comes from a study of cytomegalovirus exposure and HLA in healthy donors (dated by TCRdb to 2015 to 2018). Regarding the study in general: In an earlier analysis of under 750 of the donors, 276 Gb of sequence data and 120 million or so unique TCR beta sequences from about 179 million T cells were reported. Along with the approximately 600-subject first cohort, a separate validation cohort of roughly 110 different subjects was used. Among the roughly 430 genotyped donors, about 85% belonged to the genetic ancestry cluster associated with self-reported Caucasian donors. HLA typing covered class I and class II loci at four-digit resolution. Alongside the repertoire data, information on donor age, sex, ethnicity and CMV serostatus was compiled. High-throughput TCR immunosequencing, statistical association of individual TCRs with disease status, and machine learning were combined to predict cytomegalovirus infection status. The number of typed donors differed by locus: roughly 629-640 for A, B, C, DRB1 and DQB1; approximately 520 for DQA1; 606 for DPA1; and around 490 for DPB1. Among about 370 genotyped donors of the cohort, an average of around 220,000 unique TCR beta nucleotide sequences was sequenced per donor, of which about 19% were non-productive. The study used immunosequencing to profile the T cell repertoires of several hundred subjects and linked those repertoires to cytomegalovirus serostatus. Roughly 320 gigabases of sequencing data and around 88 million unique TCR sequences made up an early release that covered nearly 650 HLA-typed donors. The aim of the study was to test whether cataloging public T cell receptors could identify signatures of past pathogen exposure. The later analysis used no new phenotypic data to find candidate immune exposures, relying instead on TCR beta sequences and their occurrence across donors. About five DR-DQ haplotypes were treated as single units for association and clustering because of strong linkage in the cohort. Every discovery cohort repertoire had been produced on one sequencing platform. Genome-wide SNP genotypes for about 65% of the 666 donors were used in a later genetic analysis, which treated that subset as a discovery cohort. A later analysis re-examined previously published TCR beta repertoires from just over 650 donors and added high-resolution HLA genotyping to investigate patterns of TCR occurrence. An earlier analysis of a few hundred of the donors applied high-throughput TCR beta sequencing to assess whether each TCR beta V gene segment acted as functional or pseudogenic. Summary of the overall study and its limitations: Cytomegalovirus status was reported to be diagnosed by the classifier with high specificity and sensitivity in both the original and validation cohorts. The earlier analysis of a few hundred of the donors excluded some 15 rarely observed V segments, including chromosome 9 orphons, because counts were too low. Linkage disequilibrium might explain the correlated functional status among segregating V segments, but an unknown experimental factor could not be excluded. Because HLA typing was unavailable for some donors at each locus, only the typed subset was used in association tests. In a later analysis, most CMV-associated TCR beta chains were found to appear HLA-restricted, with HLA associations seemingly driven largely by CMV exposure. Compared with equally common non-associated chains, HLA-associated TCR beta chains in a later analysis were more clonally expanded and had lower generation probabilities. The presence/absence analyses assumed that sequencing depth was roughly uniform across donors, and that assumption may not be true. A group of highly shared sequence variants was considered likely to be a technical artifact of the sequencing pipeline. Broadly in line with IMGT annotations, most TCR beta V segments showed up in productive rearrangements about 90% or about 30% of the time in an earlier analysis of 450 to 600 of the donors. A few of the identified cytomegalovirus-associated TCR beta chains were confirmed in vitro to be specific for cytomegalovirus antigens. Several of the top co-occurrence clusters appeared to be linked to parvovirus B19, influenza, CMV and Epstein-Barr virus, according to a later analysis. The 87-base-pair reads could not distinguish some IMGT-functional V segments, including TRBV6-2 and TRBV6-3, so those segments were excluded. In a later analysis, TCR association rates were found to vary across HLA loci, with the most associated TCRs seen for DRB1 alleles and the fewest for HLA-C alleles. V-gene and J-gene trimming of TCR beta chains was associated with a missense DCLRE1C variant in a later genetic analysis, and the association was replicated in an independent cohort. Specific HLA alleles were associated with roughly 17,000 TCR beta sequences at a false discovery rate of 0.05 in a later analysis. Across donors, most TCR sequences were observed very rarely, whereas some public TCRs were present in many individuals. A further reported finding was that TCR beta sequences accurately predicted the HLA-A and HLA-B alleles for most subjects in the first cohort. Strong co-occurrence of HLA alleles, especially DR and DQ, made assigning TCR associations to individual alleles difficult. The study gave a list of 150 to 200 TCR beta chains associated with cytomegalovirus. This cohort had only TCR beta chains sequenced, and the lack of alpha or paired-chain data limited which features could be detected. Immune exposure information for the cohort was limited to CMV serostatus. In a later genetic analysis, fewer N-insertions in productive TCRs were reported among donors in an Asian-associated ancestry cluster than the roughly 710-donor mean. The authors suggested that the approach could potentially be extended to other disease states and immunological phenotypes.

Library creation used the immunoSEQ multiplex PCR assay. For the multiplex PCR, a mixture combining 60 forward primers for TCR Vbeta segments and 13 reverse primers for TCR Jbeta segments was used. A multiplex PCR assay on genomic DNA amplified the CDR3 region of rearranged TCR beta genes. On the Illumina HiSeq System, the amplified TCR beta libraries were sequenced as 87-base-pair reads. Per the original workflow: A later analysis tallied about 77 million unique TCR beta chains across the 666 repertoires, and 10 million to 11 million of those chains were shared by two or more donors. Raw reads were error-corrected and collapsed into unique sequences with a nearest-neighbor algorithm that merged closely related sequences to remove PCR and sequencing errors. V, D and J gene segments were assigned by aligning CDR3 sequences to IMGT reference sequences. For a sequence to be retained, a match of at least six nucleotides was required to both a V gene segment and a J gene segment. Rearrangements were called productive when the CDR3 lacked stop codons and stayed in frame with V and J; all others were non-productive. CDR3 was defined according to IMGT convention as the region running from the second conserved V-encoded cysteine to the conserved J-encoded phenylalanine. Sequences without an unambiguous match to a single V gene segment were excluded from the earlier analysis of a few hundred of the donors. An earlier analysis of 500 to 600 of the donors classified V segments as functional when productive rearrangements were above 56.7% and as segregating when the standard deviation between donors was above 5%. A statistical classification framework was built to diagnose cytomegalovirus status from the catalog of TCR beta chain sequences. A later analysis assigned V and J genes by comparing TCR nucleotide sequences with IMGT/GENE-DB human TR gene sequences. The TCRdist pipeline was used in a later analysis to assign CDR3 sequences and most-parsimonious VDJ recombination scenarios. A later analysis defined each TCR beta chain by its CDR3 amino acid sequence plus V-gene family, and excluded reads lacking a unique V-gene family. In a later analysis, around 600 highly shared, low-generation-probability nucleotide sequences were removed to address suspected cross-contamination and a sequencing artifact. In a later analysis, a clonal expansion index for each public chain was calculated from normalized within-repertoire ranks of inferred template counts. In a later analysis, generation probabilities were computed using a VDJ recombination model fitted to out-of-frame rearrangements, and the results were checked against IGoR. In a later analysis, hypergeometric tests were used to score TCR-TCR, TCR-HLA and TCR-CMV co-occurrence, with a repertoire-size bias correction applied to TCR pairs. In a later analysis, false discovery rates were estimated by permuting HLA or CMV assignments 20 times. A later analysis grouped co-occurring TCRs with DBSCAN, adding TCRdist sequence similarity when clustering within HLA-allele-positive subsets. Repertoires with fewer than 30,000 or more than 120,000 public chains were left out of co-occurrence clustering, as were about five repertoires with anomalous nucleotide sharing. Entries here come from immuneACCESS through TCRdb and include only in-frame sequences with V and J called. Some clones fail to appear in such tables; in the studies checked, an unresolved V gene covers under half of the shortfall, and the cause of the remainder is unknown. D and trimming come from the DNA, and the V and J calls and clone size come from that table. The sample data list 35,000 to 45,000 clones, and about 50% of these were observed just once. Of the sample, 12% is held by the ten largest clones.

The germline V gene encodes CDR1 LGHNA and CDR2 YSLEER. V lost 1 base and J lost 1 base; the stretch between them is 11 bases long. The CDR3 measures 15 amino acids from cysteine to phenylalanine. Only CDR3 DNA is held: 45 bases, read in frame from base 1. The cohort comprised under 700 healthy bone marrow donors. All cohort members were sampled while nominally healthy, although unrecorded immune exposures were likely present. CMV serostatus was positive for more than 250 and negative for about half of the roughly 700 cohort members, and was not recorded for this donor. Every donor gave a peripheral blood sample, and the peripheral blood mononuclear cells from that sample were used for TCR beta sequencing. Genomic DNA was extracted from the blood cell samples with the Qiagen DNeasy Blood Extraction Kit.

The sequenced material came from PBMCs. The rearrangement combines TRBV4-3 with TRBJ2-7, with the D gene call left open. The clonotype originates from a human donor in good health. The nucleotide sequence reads TGCGCCAGCAGCCAAGGGGCACACCCTTCCTACGAGCAGTACTTC. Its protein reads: CASSQGAHPSYEQYF.